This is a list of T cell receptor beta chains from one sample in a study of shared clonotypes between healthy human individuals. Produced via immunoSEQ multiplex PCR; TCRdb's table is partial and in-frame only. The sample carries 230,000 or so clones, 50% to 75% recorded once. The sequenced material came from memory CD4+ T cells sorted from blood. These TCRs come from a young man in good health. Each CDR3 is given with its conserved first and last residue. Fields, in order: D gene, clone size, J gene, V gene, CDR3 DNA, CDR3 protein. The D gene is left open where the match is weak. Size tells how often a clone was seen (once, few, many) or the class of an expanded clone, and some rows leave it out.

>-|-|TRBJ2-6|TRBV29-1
TGCAGCGTTGAAACTCGACAGGACTCTGGGGCCAACGTCCTGACTTTC
CSVETRQDSGANVLTF
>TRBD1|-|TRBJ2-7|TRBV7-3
TGTGCCAGCAGCTTAGACAGGGGAGACTACGAGCAGTACTTC
CASSLDRGDYEQYF
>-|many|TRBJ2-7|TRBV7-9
TGTGCCAGCAGCTCCTCACCAGAGCAGTACTTC
CASSSSPEQYF
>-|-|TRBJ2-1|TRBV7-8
TGTGCCAGCAGCTTAGGACCCAGCTCCTACAATGAGCAGTTCTTC
CASSLGPSSYNEQFF
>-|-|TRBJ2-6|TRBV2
TGTGCCAGCAGAAGGGAGGAATACGGGGCCAACGTCCTGACTTTC
CASRREEYGANVLTF
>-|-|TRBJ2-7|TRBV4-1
TGCGCCAGCAGCCAAGATCCTACCTACGGGCAGTACTTC
CASSQDPTYGQYF
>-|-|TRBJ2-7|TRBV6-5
TGTGCCAGCAGTTACAGAGATCCGAGGTTATTGTACGAGCAGTACTTC
CASSYRDPRLLYEQYF
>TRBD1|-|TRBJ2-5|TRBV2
TGTGCCAGCGGGGGGACAGGGTTGCGTCAAGAGACCCAGTACTTC
CASGGTGLRQETQYF
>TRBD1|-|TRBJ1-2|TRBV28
TGTGCCACCCCCGGGACAGGCCTTAGGGATGGCTACACCTTC
CATPGTGLRDGYTF
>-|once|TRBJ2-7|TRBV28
TGTGCCAGCAGTTTAAACGACAGCGGCGAGCAGTACTTC
CASSLNDSGEQYF
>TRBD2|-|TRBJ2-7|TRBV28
TGTGCCAGCAGTTCCCGGCGGGGGGAGTACTTC
CASSSRRGEYF